Sequencing of this T cell receptor beta chain was carried out in a study of blood T cells in healthy people across ages. Study-level information: Template-switching capture recovered about one barcoded beta molecule per two T cells.

Findings of the study overall: Underestimates were what the diversity estimates from one million T cells were considered to be. Unsorted PBMCs prevented conclusive naive versus antigen-experienced comparison.

Germline V lookup: CDR1 MDHEN, CDR2 SYDVKM. The ends were cut back, 5 bases at V and 6 bases at J, with 20 bases in the middle. The CDR3 covers 15 residues. A sample-barcoded 5' primer and a J-beta primer mix were used in a second PCR of about 7 to 12 cycles. TCRdb re-derived calls from the 5' RACE reads in MiXCR, one entry per CDR3 protein. Among some 1.5 million distinct CDR3 sequences listed, roughly 43% were seen once. Each sample yielded at least 6 million isolated PBMCs. As for this clonotype: Its cognate antigen is unknown.

The receptor's source is a woman between 18 and 30 years old in good health. The J gene is TRBJ2-7, the V gene TRBV28; maybe TRBD1 (5 bases). The specimen was blood. The CDR3 is CASSPPFLTQGEQYF. CDR3 sequence (DNA): TGTGCCAGCAGTCCCCCTTTTCTGACCCAGGGCGAGCAGTACTTC.